Each of the 28 T cell receptor beta chains below was sequenced from the same sample in a study of T cells in Graves' hyperthyroidism and ophthalmopathy. Regions amplified from RNA transcripts were the TCR beta CDR3 regions. The HTBI primer set drove a first-round RT-PCR of the TCR CDR3. TCRdb redid the calling of the multiplex PCR reads with MiXCR, one entry per CDR3 protein. The table has about 290,000 distinct CDR3 sequences, 10% to 15% seen once; the top ten hold 7.5% to 8%. Sequencing was performed on blood. These receptors were obtained from a woman aged 25 to 39 with Graves' hyperthyroidism that later progressed to Graves' ophthalmopathy.

This clonotype was observed at least ten times. The J gene is TRBJ2-2, the V gene TRBV20-1; 7 bases align to TRBD1. This CDR3 contains 14 residues. V dropped 3 bases and J dropped 0; count of bases not matched to a gene: 1. Germline V gives CDR1 DFQATT, CDR2 SNEGSKA (reference sequence). The chain's CDR3 is CSASRGTNTGELFF. The CDR3 DNA reads TGCAGTGCTAGCAGGGGGACGAACACCGGGGAGCTGTTTTTT.

This clonotype was picked up many times. This chain joins TRBV20-1 and TRBJ2-3; D possibly uses TRBD1 or TRBD2 (5 bases each). V was cut by 2 bases and J by 8 bases, with 17 bases left in between. The germline gives CDR1 DFQATT, CDR2 SNEGSKA (reference sequence). This CDR3 is built from 14 residues. For the CDR3, the DNA is TGCAGTGCTAGAAGGGACGTAGTGGGGGTTACGCAGTATTTT. Its protein product is CSARRDVVGVTQYF.

The chain couples TRBV10-3 to TRBJ2-5; 10 bases are shared with TRBD2. Germline V gene lookup returns CDR1 ENHRY and CDR2 SYGVKD. Trimming cost V 5 bases and J 5 bases; bases outside gene matches: 8. The CDR3 spans 15 residues. CDR3 DNA: TGTGCCATCAGTTCCGGACTAGCGGAATTTGAGACCCAGTACTTC. Translation: CAISSGLAEFETQYF.

This clonotype occurred many times. This chain connects TRBV15 to TRBJ2-7; 7 bases line up with TRBD1. Germline V lookup: CDR1 LNHNV, CDR2 YYDKDF (reference sequence). V dropped 6 bases and J dropped 3; count of bases not matched to a gene: 5. This CDR3 contains 13 residues. The CDR3 protein is CATRRDRDYEQYF. CDR3 bases: TGTGCCACCAGAAGGGACAGAGACTACGAGCAGTACTTC.

This clonotype was found a few times. The V and J genes are TRBV6-5 and TRBJ1-5, with 7 nucleotides matching TRBD1. Looked up from germline, CDR1 is MNHEY and CDR2 is SVGAGI. The CDR3 is 15 amino acids. V gave up 2 bases and J gave up 5 bases; unmatched junction bases: 6. The CDR3 nucleotides are TGTGCCAGCAGTTACAAAAGGGGGCTGTATCAGCCCCAGCATTTT. Its protein product is CASSYKRGLYQPQHF.

This clonotype has just a few counts. CDR3 bases: TGTGCCAGCAGTCCTCGACAGGGCCTATTCCACGAGCAGTACTTC. This translates into CASSPRQGLFHEQYF. The genes are TRBV27 and TRBJ2-7; 7 bases align to TRBD1. Germline CDR1 MNHEY, CDR2 SMNVEV (reference sequence). This CDR3 has 15 amino acids. The J segment lost 5 bases and the V segment lost 5 bases, leaving 12 bases of the junction unmatched.

This clonotype was detected many times. CDR3 DNA sequence: TGTGCCAGCAGTCCCTACATGACAGGGGGCTACACCTTC. This gives the protein CASSPYMTGGYTF. J is TRBJ1-2 and V is TRBV28, with 7 bases matching TRBD1. Germline lookup yields CDR1 MDHEN and CDR2 SYDVKM. With 5 bases clipped from V and 8 bases from J, the junction kept 8 bases outside the gene matches. The CDR3 contains 13 residues.

In its sample, this clonotype was seen many times. CDR3 amino acids: CASRGGDVGTEAFF. CDR3 bases: TGTGCCAGCAGGGGGGGCGACGTCGGCACTGAAGCTTTCTTT. The chain joins TRBV6-1 to TRBJ1-1, with TRBD1 as a possible D gene (6 bases). From germline, CDR1 is MNHNS and CDR2 SASEGT. The V gene lost 6 bases and the J gene lost 4 bases, with 15 bases spanning the gap. The CDR3 consists of 14 residues.

This clonotype was seen repeatedly, ten times or more. The chain combines TRBV6-1 with TRBJ1-1; 10 positions agree with TRBD1. Germline trimming cut 6 bases from V and 5 bases from J; bases unmatched to any gene: 6. Germline V CDR1 and CDR2: MNHNS, SASEGT. CDR3 length equals 14 residues. The CDR3 sequence is CASRPGQGGTEAFF. The CDR3 DNA follows: TGTGCCAGCAGGCCAGGACAGGGGGGAACTGAAGCTTTCTTT.

This clonotype was seen many times. The chain carries TRBV9 and TRBJ1-3, with D unclear. The ends were cut back, 3 bases at V and 4 bases at J, with 14 bases in the middle. Germline CDR1 is SGDLS and CDR2 is YYNGEE. There are 15 residues in the CDR3. CDR3: CASSGRAEMGNTIYF. DNA for the CDR3: TGTGCCAGCAGCGGTCGGGCCGAGATGGGAAACACCATATATTTT.

The chain is built from TRBV6-1 and TRBJ1-1, with D possibly being TRBD1 (6 bases). The V end lost 10 bases, the J end lost 4 bases, and 16 bases lay between the germline ends. Per germline, CDR1 MNHNS and CDR2 SASEGT. The CDR3 has 13 residues. The CDR3 nucleotides read TGTGCCACCCTGGGGGGGCGAACCACTGAAGCTTTCTTT. Amino acids: CATLGGRTTEAFF.

This clonotype was detected many times. The V and J genes are TRBV7-8 and TRBJ1-1; 10 nucleotides line up with TRBD1. Germline-derived CDR1 and CDR2 are SGHVS and FQNEAQ. This CDR3 has 13 residues. J lost 8 bases, V lost 6 bases, and 6 bases had no gene match. The CDR3 sequence: CASRLTGGGEAFF. The DNA for the CDR3 is TGTGCCAGCAGATTGACAGGGGGCGGCGAAGCTTTCTTT.

For this clonotype: A much larger clone differs by one base, so this may be a read error. The V call is TRBV7-3, the J call TRBJ2-3, with 7 bases lining up with TRBD2. Germline V gene sequence: CDR1 SGHTA, CDR2 FQGTGA. This CDR3 is built from 15 residues. Unmatched junction bases numbered 6, after V lost 1 base and J lost 5 bases. CDR3 sequence: CASSLMAGVEDTQYF. DNA of the CDR3: TGTGCCAGCAGCTTAATGGCGGGAGTGGAAGATACGCAGTATTTT.

This clonotype has a handful of counts. The chain has TRBV12-3 or TRBV12-4 and TRBJ2-5; TRBD2 aligns across 8 bases. The CDR3 sequence is 16 residues long. V lost 7 bases, J lost 2 bases, and 12 bases stayed unmatched. CDR3 in amino acids: CASKFWPSGLQETQYF. Written as DNA, the CDR3 is TGTGCCAGCAAGTTTTGGCCTAGCGGGTTGCAAGAGACCCAGTACTTC.

This clonotype was counted at least ten times. The V call is TRBV20-1, the J call TRBJ2-1, with 7 bases lining up with TRBD2. V was pared by 7 bases and J by 3 bases, with 3 bases of the junction left unmatched. There are 12 residues in the CDR3. Germline-derived CDR1 and CDR2 are DFQATT and SNEGSKA (reference sequence). CDR3 sequence reads: CSVAGVYNEQFF. Here the CDR3 DNA reads TGCAGTGTCGCGGGGGTCTACAATGAGCAGTTCTTC.

This clonotype was observed many times. CDR3 nucleotide sequence: TGCGCCAGCAGCGCCGGCCAGTCCTACGAGCAGTACTTC. Protein sequence: CASSAGQSYEQYF. The rearrangement joins TRBV5-1 to TRBJ2-7; D is unresolved. Germline V gene lookup returns CDR1 SGHRS and CDR2 YFSETQ. The CDR3 runs to 13 residues. The V gene lost 4 bases and the J gene lost 1 base, with 9 bases spanning the gap.

This clonotype was seen many times. V usage is TRBV30 and J usage is TRBJ2-7; 11 bases align to TRBD2. Germline V gene data show CDR1 as GTSNPN and CDR2 as SVGIG (reference sequence). The CDR3 has 13 amino acids. V trimming: 3 bases; J trimming: 6 bases; junction bases outside the gene matches: 4. CDR3 amino acids: CAWRLAGVGEQYF. The CDR3 region has the DNA TGTGCCTGGAGACTAGCGGGAGTGGGCGAGCAGTACTTC.

This clonotype came up many times. The V call is TRBV29-1, the J call TRBJ1-5; the D is unclear. Germline CDR1 SQVTM, CDR2 ANQGSEA. Between the trimmed V and J ends, which lost 4 bases and 6 bases, there was a span of 10 bases. CDR3 length equals 12 residues. The chain's CDR3 is CSVGEGGQPQHF. DNA of the CDR3: TGCAGCGTTGGGGAGGGTGGTCAGCCCCAGCATTTT. Complete variable domain (other parts from reference TRBV29-1 and TRBJ1-5): SAVISQKPSRDICQRGTSLTIQCQVDSQVTMMFWYRQQPGQSLTLIATANQGSEATYESGFVIDKFPISRPNLTFSTLTVSNMSPEDSSIYLCSVGEGGQPQHFGDGTRLSIL.

This clonotype showed up many times. The V gene is TRBV7-9, the J gene TRBJ1-1, with unresolved D. Trimming shortened V by 3 bases and J by 0 bases, and 8 bases separated the two germline ends. The V gene's germline CDR1 is SEHNR and CDR2 FQNEAQ (reference sequence). The CDR3 sequence is 14 residues long. CDR3 residues: CASSFGGLNTEAFF. CDR3 DNA sequence: TGTGCCAGCAGCTTTGGAGGGTTGAACACTGAAGCTTTCTTT.

This clonotype was recorded at least ten times. The V and J genes are TRBV15 and TRBJ2-1; 11 positions match TRBD2. Per germline, CDR1 LNHNV and CDR2 YYDKDF (reference sequence). V lost 1 base and J lost 7; bases outside the gene matches: 6. The CDR3 is 16 amino acids. CDR3 residues: CATSRGGLAGGNEQFF. The CDR3 nucleotides are TGTGCCACCAGCAGAGGGGGCCTAGCGGGAGGAAATGAGCAGTTCTTC.

This clonotype has ten or more counts. This chain uses TRBV6-2 or TRBV6-3 with TRBJ2-7; TRBD2 matches 8 bases. V lost 2 bases, J lost 2 bases, and 14 bases stayed unmatched. CDR3 length: 18 residues. The germline V gene has CDR1 MNHEY and CDR2 SVGEGT. In DNA form, the CDR3 reads TGTGCCAGCAGTTACGGCCTAGCGGGTGTAATGCCTACCTACGAGCAGTACTTC. Translating it yields CASSYGLAGVMPTYEQYF.

This clonotype was counted ten times or more. V is TRBV7-9 and J is TRBJ1-2, with TRBD1 as a possible D gene (6 bases). There are 15 residues in the CDR3. V was shortened by 3 bases and J by 4 bases, with 15 bases between the two germline ends. Germline CDR1 reads SEHNR; CDR2 reads FQNEAQ (reference sequence). DNA for the CDR3: TGTGCCAGCAGCTTGGAGGGGGGTTTTGCCTATGGCTACACCTTC. Translation gives CASSLEGGFAYGYTF.

In this sample, this clonotype turned up many times. The J gene is TRBJ2-1, the V gene TRBV27; 9 nucleotides match TRBD2. This CDR3 is built from 16 residues. Trimming removed 0 bases from V and 0 bases from J; junction bases left unmatched: 0. Germline CDR1 is MNHEY and CDR2 is SMNVEV (reference sequence). The DNA for the CDR3 is TGTGCCAGCAGTTTATCAGCGGGAGGCTCCTACAATGAGCAGTTCTTC. Its protein product is CASSLSAGGSYNEQFF.

This clonotype has at least ten counts. The V and J genes are TRBV7-2 and TRBJ2-7; a weak D match, TRBD2 (6 bases). CDR3 length: 13 amino acids. The V gene lost 1 base and the J gene lost 6 bases, with 10 bases spanning the gap. Germline assignment: CDR1 SGHTA and CDR2 FQGNSA. The CDR3 reads CASSLEPGGEQYF. In nucleotides, the CDR3 is TGTGCCAGCAGCTTAGAACCCGGGGGCGAGCAGTACTTC.

The sample holds a few counts of this clonotype. The V and J genes are TRBV6-5 and TRBJ1-2; 11 bases fit TRBD1. Germline V gene data show CDR1 as MNHEY and CDR2 as SVGAGI. The CDR3 is made up of 15 amino acids. The ends lost 2 bases at V and 8 bases at J; junction bases unmatched: 7. As DNA, the CDR3 is TGTGCCAGCAGTTACGAAGGACAGGGGGCCGGGGGCTACACCTTC. This translates into CASSYEGQGAGGYTF.

This clonotype was recorded many times. The chain uses TRBV28 and TRBJ2-7, with D unresolved. V was shortened by 5 bases and J by 7 bases, with 12 bases between the two germline ends. CDR3 size: 12 residues. Looked up from germline, CDR1 is MDHEN and CDR2 is SYDVKM. This CDR3 reads CASSVLSREQYF. Here the CDR3 DNA reads TGTGCCAGCAGTGTACTAAGTCGGGAGCAGTACTTC.

This clonotype was found many times. This chain connects TRBV12-3 or TRBV12-4 to TRBJ2-5; either TRBD1 or TRBD2 may supply D (6 bases each). The CDR3 sequence is 16 residues long. The V end was cut by 11 bases, the J end by 3 bases, with 25 bases between. CDR3 DNA: TGTGCCTCGGTTGGAGGGAAAGGGGGGTTTGAAGAGACCCAGTACTTC. Translating gives CASVGGKGGFEETQYF.

This clonotype was detected many times. The CDR3 loop reads CASSLGQGITYEQYF. DNA of the CDR3: TGTGCCAGCAGCTTAGGGCAGGGGATAACCTACGAGCAGTACTTC. V is TRBV7-9 and J is TRBJ2-7, with a tentative D call TRBD1 (6 bases). Germline assignment: CDR1 SEHNR and CDR2 FQNEAQ (reference sequence). Trimming took off 1 base at V and 2 bases at J, with 12 bases between the two ends. The CDR3 has 15 amino acids.